These 26 T cell receptor beta chains came from one sample sequenced in a study of a mutant IDH1 vaccine in newly diagnosed glioma. The time point here: baseline, week 1 (first vaccination visit). Treatment: pre-vaccination baseline after standard-of-care therapy. Generated by immunoSEQ multiplex PCR, the TCRdb table keeps only in-frame clones and is missing some. The sample has roughly 86,000 clones; just under 80% are singletons. The specimen was PBMCs, collected from a glioma patient treated with radiotherapy, temozolomide or both. These receptors all come from a man between 35 and 55 years old with glioma.

This sequence joins TRBV28 and TRBJ2-2; 10 bases map to TRBD1. The germline CDR1 and CDR2 sequences are MDHEN and SYDVKM. The trim removed 5 bases at V and 2 bases at J, leaving 5 bases unmatched. This CDR3 has 16 residues. The CDR3 DNA follows: TGTGCCAGCAGTACTCCGACAGGGGGCAACACCGGGGAGCTGTTTTTT. The encoded protein is CASSTPTGGNTGELFF.

This chain uses TRBV15 with TRBJ2-5; 9 bases are shared with TRBD2. This CDR3 has 15 residues. The V and J ends lost 4 bases and 6 bases, in that order; junction bases with no gene match: 9. Germline V gene lookup returns CDR1 LNHNV and CDR2 YYDKDF (reference sequence). CDR3 nucleotide sequence: TGTGCCACCAGCACCCTTTCGAGCGGGGGGAAGACCCAGTACTTC. It specifies CATSTLSSGGKTQYF.

The gene calls are TRBV4-3 and TRBJ1-2; 7 bases align to TRBD1. Germline V gene lookup returns CDR1 LGHNA and CDR2 YSLEER. After removal of 1 base from V and 4 bases from J, the junction contained 6 bases not matched to a gene. The CDR3 covers 15 residues. The CDR3 loop is CASSQVSDRRYGYTF. The CDR3 DNA is TGCGCCAGCAGCCAAGTCTCGGACAGGCGCTATGGCTACACCTTC.

This chain links TRBV4-2 with TRBJ1-3; 9 nucleotides match TRBD1. This CDR3 is 16 amino acids long. Per germline, CDR1 LGHNA and CDR2 YNFKEQ. Trimming took 2 bases from V and 3 from J; bases not matched to a gene: 5. The CDR3 loop is CASSQMDRGDGNTIYF. CDR3 in DNA: TGTGCCAGCAGCCAAATGGACAGGGGAGATGGAAACACCATATATTTT.

The chain uses TRBV5-1 and TRBJ2-7; a weak D match, TRBD2 (5 bases). The germline gives CDR1 SGHRS, CDR2 YFSETQ. The CDR3 has 13 amino acids. Trimming pared 4 bases from V and 3 bases from J, leaving 11 bases between. CDR3 nucleotides: TGCGCCAGCAGCGGCCCCCGGGACTACGAGCAGTACTTC. Translation: CASSGPRDYEQYF.

V usage is TRBV19 and J usage is TRBJ2-3, with TRBD1 as a possible D gene (6 bases). The CDR3 loop spans 17 amino acids. Trimming took off 1 base at V and 3 bases at J, with 17 bases between the two ends. Germline CDR1 is LNHDA and CDR2 is SQIVND (reference sequence). The CDR3 nucleotides are TGTGCCAGTAGTATAGTCGCACAGGCCAGGGGTACAGATACGCAGTATTTT. Its translation: CASSIVAQARGTDTQYF.

This clone was seen just once. The J gene is TRBJ2-5, the V gene TRBV9; 9 positions match TRBD2. The V and J ends lost 3 bases and 5 bases, in that order; junction bases with no gene match: 8. CDR3 length equals 15 residues. Germline CDR1 reads SGDLS; CDR2 reads YYNGEE. The CDR3 coding sequence is TGTGCCAGCAGCGCCGGGACTAGCCCTAGGGAGACCCAGTACTTC. Encoded protein: CASSAGTSPRETQYF. The full variable domain, its missing parts supplied by reference TRBV9 and TRBJ2-5, is DSGVTQTPKHLITATGQRVTLRCSPRSGDLSVYWYQQSLDQGLQFLIQYYNGEERAKGNILERFSAQQFPDLHSELNLSSLELGDSALYFCASSAGTSPRETQYFGPGTRLLVL.

This clone has just a few counts. The chain couples TRBV30 to TRBJ1-4; D is uncertain. Germline loops: CDR1 GTSNPN, CDR2 SVGIG (reference sequence). The CDR3 has 12 residues. Trimming removed 5 bases at V and 12 bases at J, with 16 bases between. The CDR3 loop is CAWAPEPHQLFF. DNA for the CDR3: TGTGCCTGGGCTCCTGAGCCCCACCAACTGTTTTTT.

This chain connects TRBV6-1 to TRBJ1-1, with a weak D call TRBD1 (6 bases). CDR1 MNHNS and CDR2 SASEGT come from the germline V gene. V was cut by 6 bases and J by 1 base, with 12 bases left in between. This CDR3 spans 14 amino acids. The CDR3 here is CASSKGGGNTEAFF. In DNA, the CDR3 is TGTGCCAGCAGCAAAGGGGGGGGGAACACTGAAGCTTTCTTT.

This chain joins TRBV27 and TRBJ1-1, with a weak D call TRBD1 (5 bases). V gave up 8 bases and J gave up 6 bases, with 10 bases separating them. The CDR3 extends over 11 amino acids. Looked up from germline, CDR1 is MNHEY and CDR2 is SMNVEV (reference sequence). The CDR3 loop is CASGPGAEAFF. The CDR3 region has the DNA TGTGCCAGCGGTCCGGGGGCTGAAGCTTTCTTT.

The chain couples TRBV29-1 to TRBJ2-6; D remains unclear. V lost 4 bases and J 4 bases, leaving 11 bases between the germline ends. This CDR3 has 14 amino acids. CDR1 and CDR2 from the germline V gene are SQVTM and ANQGSEA. CDR3 nucleotide sequence: TGCAGCGTTGTTGGGGTACCCGGGGCCAACGTCCTGACTTTC. This gives the protein CSVVGVPGANVLTF. Full variable domain (rest looked up from reference TRBV29-1 and TRBJ2-6): SAVISQKPSRDICQRGTSLTIQCQVDSQVTMMFWYRQQPGQSLTLIATANQGSEATYESGFVIDKFPISRPNLTFSTLTVSNMSPEDSSIYLCSVVGVPGANVLTFGAGSRLTVL.

The CDR3 region has the DNA TGCGCCAGCAGCTTGGCCTCTCAGGGCGGAAAACTGTTTTTT. As protein: CASSLASQGGKLFF. V and J are TRBV5-1 and TRBJ1-4; weak D call: TRBD1 (5 bases). The ends were cut back, 0 bases at V and 10 bases at J, with 13 bases in the middle. Germline CDR1 SGHRS, CDR2 YFSETQ. This CDR3 has 14 amino acids.

The chain couples TRBV6-6 to TRBJ1-1; possibly TRBD1 for D (5 bases). The V and J ends lost 6 bases and 0 bases respectively, with 17 bases between them. The germline CDR1 and CDR2 sequences are MNHNY and SVGAGI (reference sequence). There are 16 residues in the CDR3. CDR3 bases: TGTGCCAGCAGATTAAAACAGACAGACATGAACACTGAAGCTTTCTTT. This translates into CASRLKQTDMNTEAFF.

This chain links TRBV9 with TRBJ2-3, with TRBD2 identical over 8 bases. CDR1 is SGDLS, CDR2 YYNGEE, per germline. Trimming removed 7 bases from V and 3 bases from J; junction bases left unmatched: 4. CDR3 size: 13 residues. The CDR3 coding sequence is TGTGCCAGCGGCGGGAGGAGTACAGATACGCAGTATTTT. Its protein product is CASGGRSTDTQYF.

Only one count was recorded for this clone. This chain uses TRBV7-8 with TRBJ1-5; the D is unclear. The V gene lost 4 bases and the J gene lost 6 bases, with 16 bases spanning the gap. The CDR3 covers 15 residues. Germline-derived CDR1 and CDR2 are SGHVS and FQNEAQ. The CDR3, as DNA: TGTGCCAGCAGCTCGACGACCGACAAGGGTCAGCCCCAGCATTTT. This gives the protein CASSSTTDKGQPQHF.

In this sample, this clone turned up a few times. The chain carries TRBV5-5 and TRBJ2-2; perhaps D is TRBD1 or TRBD2 (6 bases each). From germline, CDR1 is SGHKS and CDR2 YYEKEE (reference sequence). V was trimmed by 1 base and J by 5 bases, leaving 9 bases between them. The CDR3 is made up of 14 amino acids. Here the CDR3 reads CASSLLGGTGELFF. The CDR3 DNA sequence: TGTGCCAGCAGCTTGCTAGGGGGGACCGGGGAGCTGTTTTTT.

This chain links TRBV11-2 with TRBJ1-6; 8 bases are shared with TRBD1. CDR1 SGHAT and CDR2 FQNNGV come from the germline V gene. The CDR3 is made up of 17 amino acids. After removal of 5 bases from V and 2 bases from J, the junction contained 8 bases not matched to a gene. CDR3: CASSKKQGGTYNSPLHF. CDR3 nucleotide sequence: TGTGCCAGCAGCAAAAAACAGGGGGGGACCTATAATTCACCCCTCCACTTT. Based on the CDR3 plus reference TRBV11-2 and TRBJ1-6, the full variable domain is EAGVAQSPRYKIIEKRQSVAFWCNPISGHATLYWYQQILGQGPKLLIQFQNNGVVDDSQLPKDRFSAERLKGVDSTLKIQPAKLEDSAVYLCASSKKQGGTYNSPLHFGNGTRLTVT.

The rearrangement joins TRBV29-1 to TRBJ2-1; D perhaps matches TRBD2 (6 bases). Germline V gene lookup returns CDR1 SQVTM and CDR2 ANQGSEA. The V end lost 6 bases, the J end lost 10 bases, and 22 bases lay between the germline ends. The CDR3 loop spans 14 amino acids. The CDR3 coding sequence is TGCAGCGTCGTACCGGGACTCCTAGCAAGGGAGCAGTTCTTC. As protein: CSVVPGLLAREQFF.

This clone was recorded a few times. The rearrangement links TRBV7-9 to TRBJ1-6, with TRBD1 identical over 10 bases. The junction had 16 bases not matched to a gene; V was cut back by 4 bases and J by 10 bases. This CDR3 spans 18 amino acids. Germline V CDR1 and CDR2: SEHNR, FQNEAQ (reference sequence). The CDR3 protein is CASSSEPGQGRLKSPLHF. The CDR3 DNA follows: TGTGCCAGCAGCTCGGAGCCGGGACAGGGGAGACTAAAATCACCCCTCCACTTT.

The chain uses TRBV4-1 and TRBJ1-1; weak D call: TRBD1 (5 bases). The V and J ends lost 1 base and 0 bases respectively, with 6 bases between them. The CDR3 covers 14 residues. Looked up from germline, CDR1 is MGHRA and CDR2 is YSYEKL. The CDR3 bases are TGCGCCAGCAGCCAAGTGGACATGAACACTGAAGCTTTCTTT. Protein product: CASSQVDMNTEAFF.

The chain recombines TRBV19 with TRBJ2-3; TRBD2 might be the D (5 bases). The CDR3 runs to 13 residues. CDR1 is LNHDA, CDR2 SQIVND, per germline (reference sequence). Trimming removed 1 base at V and 3 bases at J, with 5 bases between. This CDR3 is CASSIAGTDTQYF. For the CDR3, the DNA is TGTGCCAGTAGTATAGCGGGAACAGATACGCAGTATTTT. The full variable domain, with the rest looked up from reference TRBV19 and TRBJ2-3, is DGGITQSPKYLFRKEGQNVTLSCEQNLNHDAMYWYRQDPGQGLRLIYYSQIVNDFQKGDIAEGYSVSREKKESFPLTVTSAQKNPTAFYLCASSIAGTDTQYFGPGTRLTVL.

This clone was observed once. This chain connects TRBV6-5 to TRBJ1-2; 7 bases agree with TRBD1. V shed 5 bases and J 8 bases; nucleotides not matched to a gene: 11. Germline V gives CDR1 MNHEY, CDR2 SVGAGI. The CDR3 contains 14 residues. For the CDR3, the DNA is TGTGCCAGCAGTCTCCGACAGGGTCTGCGGGGCTACACCTTC. It codes for CASSLRQGLRGYTF.

The rearrangement links TRBV4-1 to TRBJ2-4, with D hard to call. Trimming pared 0 bases from V and 1 base from J, leaving 10 bases between. This CDR3 comprises 16 residues. Germline assignment: CDR1 MGHRA and CDR2 YSYEKL. CDR3 loop: CASSQDPPPAKNIQYF. The CDR3 region has the DNA TGCGCCAGCAGCCAAGATCCACCGCCGGCCAAAAACATTCAGTACTTC.

The rearrangement links TRBV10-3 to TRBJ1-1; D possibly corresponds to TRBD1 (5 bases). Germline values: CDR1 ENHRY, CDR2 SYGVKD. The CDR3 sequence is 14 residues long. With 7 bases removed from V and 1 base from J, the gap between germline ends came to 13 bases. DNA of the CDR3: TGTGCCATCAACCACCTGGACAAGAACACTGAAGCTTTCTTT. As protein: CAINHLDKNTEAFF.

The chain joins TRBV6-5 to TRBJ1-6, with D perhaps matching TRBD1 (5 bases). CDR1 and CDR2 from the germline V gene are MNHEY and SVGAGI. V lost 7 bases and J 8 bases, leaving 18 bases between the germline ends. This CDR3 comprises 15 residues. Here the CDR3 reads CASTVGASWDSPLHF. The CDR3 DNA follows: TGTGCCAGCACAGTTGGGGCGAGCTGGGATTCACCCCTCCACTTT.

V and J are TRBV5-1 and TRBJ1-1; 7 bases line up with TRBD1. V trimming: 2 bases; J trimming: 3 bases; junction bases outside the gene matches: 1. The CDR3 runs 13 residues. CDR1 SGHRS and CDR2 YFSETQ come from the germline V gene. The chain's CDR3 is CASSFDRDTEAFF. CDR3 bases: TGCGCCAGCAGCTTCGACAGGGACACTGAAGCTTTCTTT.